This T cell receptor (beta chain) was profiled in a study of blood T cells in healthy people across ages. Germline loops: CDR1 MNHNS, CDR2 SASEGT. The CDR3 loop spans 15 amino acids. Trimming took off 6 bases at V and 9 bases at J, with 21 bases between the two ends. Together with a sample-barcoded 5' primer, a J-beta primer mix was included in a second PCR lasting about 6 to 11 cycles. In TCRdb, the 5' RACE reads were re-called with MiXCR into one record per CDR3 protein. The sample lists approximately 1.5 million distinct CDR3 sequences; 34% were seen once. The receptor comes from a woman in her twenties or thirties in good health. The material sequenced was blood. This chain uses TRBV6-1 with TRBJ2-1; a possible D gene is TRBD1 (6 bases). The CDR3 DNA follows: TGTGCCAGCAGCACTACAGGGAGCCATTCTCGTGAGCAGTTCTTC. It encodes CASSTTGSHSREQFF.